The 29 T cell receptor beta chains presented below share a single source sample, sequenced in a study of cytomegalovirus exposure and HLA in healthy donors. This PCR relied on a set of 60 Vbeta primers and 13 Jbeta primers. Sequenced by immunoSEQ multiplex PCR; TCRdb stores in-frame clones only, minus some. The sample data list about 48,000 clones. The sequenced material came from PBMCs. All receptors derive from a male donor in good health and CMV-seropositive.

The J gene is TRBJ2-2, the V gene TRBV5-1; a weak D match, TRBD1 (5 bases). With 4 bases removed from V and 5 bases from J, the gap between germline ends came to 12 bases. This CDR3 is built from 14 residues. CDR1 and CDR2 from the germline V gene are SGHRS and YFSETQ. CDR3 nucleotide sequence: TGCGCCAGCAGCCCACGAAGGGGTACCGGGGAGCTGTTTTTT. Protein: CASSPRRGTGELFF. Looking up the rest from reference TRBV5-1 and TRBJ2-2 gives the full variable domain: KAGVTQTPRYLIKTRGQQVTLSCSPISGHRSVSWYQQTPGQGLQFLFEYFSETQRNKGNFPGRFSGRQFSNSRSEMNVSTLELGDSALYLCASSPRRGTGELFFGEGSRLTVL.

This chain joins TRBV27 and TRBJ2-6; 10 bases agree with TRBD1. This CDR3 contains 18 residues. The V gene's germline CDR1 is MNHEY and CDR2 SMNVEV (reference sequence). The V segment lost 6 bases and the J segment 1 base; nucleotides outside the gene matches: 9. CDR3 in amino acids: CASSPWTGGRSGANVLTF. The CDR3 nucleotides are TGTGCCAGCAGCCCTTGGACAGGGGGACGGTCTGGGGCCAACGTCCTGACTTTC.

J is TRBJ2-5 and V is TRBV28, with 8 bases matching TRBD2. V gave up 7 bases and J gave up 2 bases; unmatched junction bases: 12. The CDR3 runs to 16 residues. Germline V gene data show CDR1 as MDHEN and CDR2 as SYDVKM. The CDR3 coding sequence is TGTGCCAGCAACGGCGGTTGGGCGGGGGGACAAGAGACCCAGTACTTC. This sequence encodes CASNGGWAGGQETQYF.

This rearrangement joins TRBV18 to TRBJ2-7, with D perhaps matching TRBD1 (7 bases). Trimming pared 2 bases from V and 5 bases from J, leaving 28 bases between. From germline, CDR1 is KGHSH and CDR2 LQKENI. The CDR3 totals 19 residues. This CDR3 reads CASSPRMYQAGGILDEQYF. CDR3 in DNA: TGTGCCAGCTCACCAAGGATGTACCAGGCAGGGGGGATTTTGGACGAGCAGTACTTC.

Details on this clone: A junction end diverges from the germline sequence, so it may reflect a read error. The sample contains more than one DNA sequence encoding this CDR3. CDR3 sequence: CASTQGQVANEQFF. The DNA for the CDR3 is TGTGCCAGCACCCAAGGACAGGTAGCAAATGAACAGTTCTTC. This chain joins TRBV6-1 and TRBJ2-1; 7 positions agree with TRBD1. The CDR3 extends over 14 amino acids. Germline V gene data show CDR1 as MNHNS and CDR2 as SASEGT.

The rearrangement links TRBV29-1 to TRBJ1-1; 9 bases are a match to TRBD1. The germline CDR1 and CDR2 sequences are SQVTM and ANQGSEA. The CDR3 runs 14 residues. Unmatched junction bases numbered 3, after V lost 4 bases and J lost 0 bases. This CDR3 is CSVVGQGLNTEAFF. In nucleotides, the CDR3 is TGCAGCGTTGTGGGACAGGGATTGAACACTGAAGCTTTCTTT. Full variable domain (outside the CDR3, taken from reference TRBV29-1 and TRBJ1-1): SAVISQKPSRDICQRGTSLTIQCQVDSQVTMMFWYRQQPGQSLTLIATANQGSEATYESGFVIDKFPISRPNLTFSTLTVSNMSPEDSSIYLCSVVGQGLNTEAFFGQGTRLTVV.

The V call is TRBV7-2, the J call TRBJ2-3; D might be TRBD2 (6 bases). The ends were cut back, 11 bases at V and 1 base at J, with 7 bases in the middle. The CDR3 spans 11 residues. Germline V gene lookup returns CDR1 SGHTA and CDR2 FQGNSA. The CDR3 region is CAAGRTDTQYF. CDR3 bases: TGTGCCGCGGGGCGCACAGATACGCAGTATTTT.

This chain uses TRBV2 with TRBJ1-1, with D unresolved. The CDR3 extends over 13 amino acids. Germline CDR1 is SNHLY and CDR2 is FYNNEI. Trimming left V 5 bases short and J 5 bases short, with 12 bases between. CDR3 amino acids: CASSTSVRTEAFF. CDR3 DNA sequence: TGTGCCAGCAGTACATCGGTGAGGACTGAAGCTTTCTTT.

The rearrangement links TRBV5-4 to TRBJ2-7; no firm D call. This CDR3 has 14 amino acids. In germline, CDR1 is SGHNT, CDR2 YYREEE (reference sequence). V lost 3 bases to trimming and J lost 7 bases, with 17 bases between them. The CDR3 sequence is CASSSMTESGEQYF. Written as DNA, the CDR3 is TGTGCCAGCAGCTCCATGACCGAGTCCGGGGAGCAGTACTTC.

The rearrangement joins TRBV18 to TRBJ1-1; a weak D match, TRBD1 (5 bases). Trimming removed 6 bases at V and 3 bases at J, with 11 bases between. The CDR3 has 13 residues. Germline V lookup: CDR1 KGHSH, CDR2 LQKENI. The CDR3 sequence: CASSPPGDTEAFF. DNA for the CDR3: TGTGCCAGCTCCCCCCCGGGGGACACTGAAGCTTTCTTT.

This chain uses TRBV19 with TRBJ2-7, with D possibly being TRBD1 (6 bases). The V and J ends lost 5 bases and 6 bases respectively, with 14 bases between them. CDR1 is LNHDA, CDR2 SQIVND, per germline (reference sequence). The CDR3 totals 13 residues. The chain's CDR3 is CASSGTPPREQYF. Written as DNA, the CDR3 is TGTGCCAGTAGTGGGACACCTCCCCGCGAGCAGTACTTC.

This chain connects TRBV7-9 to TRBJ1-1; 8 bases align to TRBD1. Germline V gene sequence: CDR1 SEHNR, CDR2 FQNEAQ (reference sequence). CDR3 size: 17 residues. After removal of 1 base from V and 8 bases from J, the junction contained 15 bases not matched to a gene. The CDR3 loop reads CASSLGWRTGIVEEAFF. The CDR3 DNA is TGTGCCAGCAGCTTAGGGTGGCGGACAGGGATAGTAGAGGAAGCTTTCTTT.

The chain recombines TRBV7-3 with TRBJ2-2, with a weak D call TRBD1 (6 bases). CDR3 length: 16 amino acids. V was trimmed by 4 bases and J by 0 bases, leaving 12 bases between them. Germline V lookup: CDR1 SGHTA, CDR2 FQGTGA. The CDR3: CASSSGQFANTGELFF. DNA of the CDR3: TGTGCCAGCAGCTCAGGACAGTTCGCGAACACCGGGGAGCTGTTTTTT.

The chain has TRBV28 and TRBJ2-7, with D possibly matching TRBD1 (5 bases). Germline CDR1 reads MDHEN; CDR2 reads SYDVKM. The ends were cut back, 2 bases at V and 6 bases at J, with 14 bases in the middle. The CDR3 extends over 14 amino acids. The CDR3 DNA reads TGTGCCAGCAGTTTAGGGCAGGACACAGGCGAGCAGTACTTC. Protein sequence: CASSLGQDTGEQYF.

The chain employs TRBV27 and TRBJ1-2; 10 bases line up with TRBD1. The V segment lost 1 base and the J segment 7 bases; nucleotides outside the gene matches: 6. The CDR3 extends over 15 amino acids. The germline gives CDR1 MNHEY, CDR2 SMNVEV (reference sequence). CDR3 in DNA: TGTGCCAGCAGTTTATTGGGACAGGGGAGGAGTGGCTACACCTTC. Its translation: CASSLLGQGRSGYTF.

J is TRBJ1-2 and V is TRBV7-9; 7 nucleotides line up with TRBD1. The CDR3 runs 14 residues. Germline V CDR1 and CDR2: SEHNR, FQNEAQ (reference sequence). With 5 bases clipped from V and 8 bases from J, the junction kept 11 bases outside the gene matches. The CDR3 region is CASSTPGGSRGYTF. The CDR3, as DNA: TGTGCCAGCAGCACCCCAGGGGGATCCCGAGGCTACACCTTC.

This chain joins TRBV10-3 and TRBJ1-1; 7 bases agree with TRBD1. Trimming took 0 bases from V and 0 from J; bases not matched to a gene: 4. Per germline, CDR1 ENHRY and CDR2 SYGVKD. This CDR3 comprises 16 residues. This CDR3 is CAISESEGAVNTEAFF. DNA for the CDR3: TGTGCCATCAGTGAGTCTGAGGGGGCCGTGAACACTGAAGCTTTCTTT.

This chain uses TRBV27 with TRBJ1-1; no clear D. Germline loops: CDR1 MNHEY, CDR2 SMNVEV (reference sequence). V lost 6 bases to trimming and J lost 6 bases, with 8 bases between them. The CDR3 is 11 residues long. The CDR3 nucleotides read TGTGCCAGCAGACTCGGGGCTGAAGCTTTCTTT. This encodes CASRLGAEAFF.

This sequence joins TRBV30 and TRBJ2-5, with D possibly matching TRBD1 (5 bases). The tail of the sequence fits TRBJ2-7 better, so the J call may be wrong. The germline V gene has CDR1 GTSNPN and CDR2 SVGIG (reference sequence). The CDR3 has 14 residues. CDR3 loop: CAWWNTAGNGEQYF. As DNA, the CDR3 is TGTGCCTGGTGGAATACGGCAGGGAATGGCGAGCAGTACTTC.

A remark on this clone: Additional DNA sequences in this sample encode the identical CDR3. J is TRBJ1-1 and V is TRBV2; TRBD1 might be the D (5 bases). Trimming cost V 1 base and J 11 bases, with 23 bases left between them. The CDR3 is made up of 16 amino acids. CDR1 SNHLY and CDR2 FYNNEI come from the germline V gene. This chain's CDR3 is CASSEVGWGGRLEAFF. CDR3 nucleotides: TGTGCCAGCAGTGAAGTGGGCTGGGGGGGAAGGCTTGAGGCTTTCTTT. Using reference TRBV2 and TRBJ1-1 for the parts outside the CDR3, the full variable domain is EPEVTQTPSHQVTQMGQEVILRCVPISNHLYFYWYRQILGQKVEFLVSFYNNEISEKSEIFDDQFSVERPDGSNFTLKIRSTKLEDSAMYFCASSEVGWGGRLEAFFGQGTRLTVV.

The chain combines TRBV27 with TRBJ1-2; no reliable D call. Trimming removed 3 bases from V and 3 bases from J, with 8 bases in between. CDR3 length: 13 residues. The V gene's germline CDR1 is MNHEY and CDR2 SMNVEV (reference sequence). CDR3 residues: CASSFWRHYGYTF. CDR3 coding DNA: TGTGCCAGCAGTTTCTGGAGGCACTATGGCTACACCTTC.

CDR3 in amino acids: CASSLTGADVSETGQYF. The CDR3 coding sequence is TGTGCCAGCAGCTTAACGGGTGCAGACGTCTCAGAGACTGGGCAGTACTTC. The rearrangement links TRBV7-3 to TRBJ2-7; unclear D gene. This CDR3 has 17 amino acids. Germline assignment: CDR1 SGHTA and CDR2 FQGTGA. The V gene lost 0 bases and the J gene lost 9 bases, with 24 bases spanning the gap.

The chain is built from TRBV19 and TRBJ1-5; the D gene is possibly TRBD1 (6 bases). Trimming left V 5 bases short and J 2 bases short, with 10 bases between. This CDR3 is 14 amino acids long. Per the germline V gene, CDR1 is LNHDA and CDR2 is SQIVND (reference sequence). This CDR3 is CASSAGAGNQPQHF. CDR3 nucleotide sequence: TGTGCCAGTAGTGCGGGGGCAGGCAATCAGCCCCAGCATTTT.

This chain uses TRBV27 with TRBJ2-2; 8 bases align to TRBD2. The CDR3 runs to 15 residues. V gave up 5 bases and J gave up 1 base; unmatched junction bases: 3. The germline V gene encodes CDR1 MNHEY and CDR2 SMNVEV (reference sequence). This CDR3 is CASSHLAGNTGELFF. The DNA of the CDR3 is TGTGCCAGCAGTCATCTAGCGGGGAACACCGGGGAGCTGTTTTTT.

The chain couples TRBV19 to TRBJ1-2; D is ambiguous. The CDR3 extends over 13 amino acids. CDR1 is LNHDA, CDR2 SQIVND, per germline (reference sequence). Deletions cut 7 bases from V and 4 bases from J, with 13 bases between. CDR3 nucleotides: TGTGCCAGTATCGGAGGCCCTAGCTATGGCTACACCTTC. This codes for CASIGGPSYGYTF.

V gene TRBV4-3 combines with J gene TRBJ1-2; possibly TRBD1 for D (5 bases). Germline CDR1 LGHNA, CDR2 YSLEER. This CDR3 region has 15 residues. The ends were cut back, 0 bases at V and 4 bases at J, with 12 bases in the middle. The CDR3 sequence: CASSQDRGGVYGYTF. The CDR3 DNA reads TGCGCCAGCAGCCAAGATCGAGGAGGGGTCTATGGCTACACCTTC.

This rearrangement joins TRBV7-9 to TRBJ1-1; no clear D gene. CDR1 is SEHNR, CDR2 FQNEAQ, per germline (reference sequence). This CDR3 region has 14 residues. V shed 2 bases and J shed 1 base, with 8 bases lying between them. The CDR3 protein is CASSLTVGNTEAFF. The CDR3 DNA follows: TGTGCCAGCAGCTTAACCGTCGGGAACACTGAAGCTTTCTTT.

This chain uses TRBV7-6 with TRBJ2-1; D may be TRBD2 (6 bases). The V and J ends lost 4 bases and 6 bases respectively, with 25 bases between them. The CDR3 has 18 residues. In germline, CDR1 is SGHVS, CDR2 FNYEAQ. DNA of the CDR3: TGTGCCAGCAGCTCATTACCTGCTGGCGGGGAACTCCTCAATGAGCAGTTCTTC. Translation: CASSSLPAGGELLNEQFF.

The chain links TRBV4-3 to TRBJ2-1, with TRBD2 identical over 8 bases. Unmatched junction bases numbered 5, after V lost 2 bases and J lost 11 bases. The CDR3 runs to 13 residues. The V gene's germline CDR1 is LGHNA and CDR2 YSLEER. CDR3 amino acids: CASSQPGGTKQFF. The CDR3 nucleotides read TGCGCCAGCAGCCAACCGGGGGGGACCAAGCAGTTCTTC.